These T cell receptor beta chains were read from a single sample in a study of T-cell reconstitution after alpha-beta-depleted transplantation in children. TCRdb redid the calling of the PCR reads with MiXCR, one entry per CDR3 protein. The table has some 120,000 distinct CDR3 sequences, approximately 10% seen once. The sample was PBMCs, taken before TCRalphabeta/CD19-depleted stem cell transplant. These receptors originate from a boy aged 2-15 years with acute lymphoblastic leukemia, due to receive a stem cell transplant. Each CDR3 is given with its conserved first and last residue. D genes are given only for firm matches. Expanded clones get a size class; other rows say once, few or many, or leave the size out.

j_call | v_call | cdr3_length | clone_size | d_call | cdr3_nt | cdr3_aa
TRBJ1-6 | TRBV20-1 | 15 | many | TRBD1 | TGCAGTGCTAAGGGACAGTACTCCTATAATTCACCCCTCCACTTT | CSAKGQYSYNSPLHF
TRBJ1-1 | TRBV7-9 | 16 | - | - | TGTGCCAGCAGCTTTCAGGCTGGTCTAGGGGACACTGAAGCTTTCTTT | CASSFQAGLGDTEAFF
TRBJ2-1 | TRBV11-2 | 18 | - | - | TGTGCCAGCAGCCTTGATTCGGGAACCCCTAGCTCCTACAATGAGCAGTTCTTC | CASSLDSGTPSSYNEQFF
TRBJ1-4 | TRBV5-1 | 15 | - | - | TGCGCCAGCAGCTTGGTAGACCGCGGTCTTGAAAAACTGTTTTTT | CASSLVDRGLEKLFF
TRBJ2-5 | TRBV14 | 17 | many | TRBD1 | TGTGCCAGCAGCCTACTCCTCATTGGACAGGGTAAAGAGACCCAGTACTTC | CASSLLLIGQGKETQYF
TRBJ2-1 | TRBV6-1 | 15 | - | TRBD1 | TGTGCCAGCAGTGAAGCCCCCAGACAGGGAAATGAGCAGTTCTTC | CASSEAPRQGNEQFF
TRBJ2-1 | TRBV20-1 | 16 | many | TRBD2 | TGCAGTGCTAGGATTTGGCGGGAGAGCTCCTACAATGAGCAGTTCTTC | CSARIWRESSYNEQFF
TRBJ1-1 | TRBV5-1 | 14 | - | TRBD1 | TGCGCCAGCAGCGAGGGACAGGGGCGGACTGAAGCTTTCTTT | CASSEGQGRTEAFF
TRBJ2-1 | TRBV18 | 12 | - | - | TGTGCCAGCTCACCCGTAGACAATGAGCAGTTCTTC | CASSPVDNEQFF
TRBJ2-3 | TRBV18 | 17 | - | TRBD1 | TGTGCCAGCTCACCACTCGTCGGACAGGGCACAACAGATACGCAGTATTTT | CASSPLVGQGTTDTQYF
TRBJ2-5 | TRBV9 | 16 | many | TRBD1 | TGTGCCAGCAGTGATTACCGGGACAGGGGTAGGGAGACCCAGTACTTC | CASSDYRDRGRETQYF
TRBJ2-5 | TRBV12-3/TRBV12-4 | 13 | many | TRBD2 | TGTGCCAGCAGTTTATCGGGGGGAGAGACCCAGTACTTC | CASSLSGGETQYF
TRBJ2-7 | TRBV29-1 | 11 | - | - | TGCAGCGTTGAAGGTAGGGACGAGCAGTACTTC | CSVEGRDEQYF
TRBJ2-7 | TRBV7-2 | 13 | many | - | TGTGCCAGCCGGGACAAGAGCTCCTACGAGCAGTACTTC | CASRDKSSYEQYF
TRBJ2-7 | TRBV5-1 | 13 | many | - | TGCGCCAGCAGCTTGGAATGGAGCTACGAGCAGTACTTC | CASSLEWSYEQYF
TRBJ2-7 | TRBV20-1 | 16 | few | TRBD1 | TGCAGTGCTAGAGCACCCTTTGGGGACAGGGGTTGGGAGCAGTACTTC | CSARAPFGDRGWEQYF
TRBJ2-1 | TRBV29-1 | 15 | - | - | TGCAGCGTTGTAGAGATGGGGATATCCTACAATGAGCAGTTCTTC | CSVVEMGISYNEQFF
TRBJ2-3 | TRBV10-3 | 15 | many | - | TGTGCCATCAGAGGGTTTGGGACCCCCACTCTACCGCAGTATTTT | CAIRGFGTPTLPQYF
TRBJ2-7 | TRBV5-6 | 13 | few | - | TGTGCCAGCAGCAACGACCCTCGGGAAGAGCAGTACTTC | CASSNDPREEQYF
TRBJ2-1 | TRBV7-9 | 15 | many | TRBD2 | TGTGCCAGCGCCGGGACTAGCGGGAGCCTTGATGAGCAGTTCTTC | CASAGTSGSLDEQFF
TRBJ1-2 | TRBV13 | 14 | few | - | TGTGCCAGCCGCGGGGAAGGCTTAGGGAATGGCTACACCTTC | CASRGEGLGNGYTF
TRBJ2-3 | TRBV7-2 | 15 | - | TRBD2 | TGTGCCAGCAGCAAGAGAGCGGGATGGCCAGATACGCAGTATTTT | CASSKRAGWPDTQYF